The next 20 T cell receptor beta chains were all read from a single sample in a study of cytomegalovirus exposure and HLA in healthy donors. It was with 60 Vbeta and 13 Jbeta primers that the PCR ran. Sequencing used immunoSEQ multiplex PCR; TCRdb keeps in-frame clones, though not all of them. Among almost 200,000 clones listed, 70% to 85% were seen once. The specimen sequenced was PBMCs. These receptors were obtained from a woman aged 25-40 years in good health and CMV-seropositive.

The chain carries TRBV5-6 and TRBJ1-4; D is possibly TRBD1 (5 bases). This CDR3 spans 14 amino acids. Germline CDR1 reads SGHDT; CDR2 reads YYEEEE. Trimming removed 1 base from V and 5 bases from J, with 9 bases in between. The CDR3 here is CASSLLRGNEKLFF. The DNA for the CDR3 is TGTGCCAGCAGCTTGCTCCGGGGGAATGAAAAACTGTTTTTT.

A note on this clone: The same CDR3 can be traced to other DNA sequences in this sample. This chain connects TRBV9 to TRBJ1-5; D ambiguous. Germline V gene lookup returns CDR1 SGDLS and CDR2 YYNGEE. Trimming pared 2 bases from V and 7 bases from J, leaving 10 bases between. The CDR3 has 13 residues. The CDR3 loop reads CASSVAGFQPQHF. CDR3 DNA: TGTGCCAGCAGCGTGGCGGGATTCCAGCCCCAGCATTTT.

The V gene is TRBV7-2, the J gene TRBJ2-6; possibly TRBD1 for D (5 bases). Germline V gene lookup returns CDR1 SGHTA and CDR2 FQGNSA. The CDR3 covers 16 residues. The ends were cut back, 6 bases at V and 0 bases at J, with 12 bases in the middle. The CDR3 reads CASRPRGYSGANVLTF. The CDR3 coding sequence is TGTGCCAGCAGACCAAGGGGCTACTCTGGGGCCAACGTCCTGACTTTC.

V and J are TRBV5-1 and TRBJ2-2, with TRBD1 as a possible D gene (6 bases). Germline-derived CDR1 and CDR2 are SGHRS and YFSETQ. This CDR3 contains 13 residues. The V and J ends lost 4 bases and 7 bases respectively, with 11 bases between them. CDR3 sequence reads: CASSPTGNGELFF. Written as DNA, the CDR3 is TGCGCCAGCAGCCCAACAGGGAACGGGGAGCTGTTTTTT.

The J gene is TRBJ1-1, the V gene TRBV6-6, with TRBD1 identical over 7 bases. V lost 5 bases and J lost 7; bases outside the gene matches: 4. Germline values: CDR1 MNHNY, CDR2 SVGAGI (reference sequence). The CDR3 spans 12 residues. CDR3 nucleotide sequence: TGTGCCAGCAGTCTCCGGGACAGTGAAGCTTTCTTT. It is translated as CASSLRDSEAFF.

The chain combines TRBV28 with TRBJ1-4; D call uncertain. Germline-derived CDR1 and CDR2 are MDHEN and SYDVKM. Trimming left V 0 bases short and J 8 bases short, with 7 bases between. The CDR3 has 13 residues. In DNA, the CDR3 is TGTGCCAGCAGTTTATGGGAGGAAGAAAAACTGTTTTTT. Translation gives CASSLWEEEKLFF. The entire variable domain, with the rest obtained from reference TRBV28 and TRBJ1-4, is as follows: DVKVTQSSRYLVKRTGEKVFLECVQDMDHENMFWYRQDPGLGLRLIYFSYDVKMKEKGDIPEGYSVSREKKERFSLILESASTNQTSMYLCASSLWEEEKLFFGSGTQLSVL.

The chain carries TRBV5-4 and TRBJ2-7; D ambiguous. In germline, CDR1 is SGHNT, CDR2 YYREEE (reference sequence). The CDR3 runs 12 residues. Trimming took off 3 bases at V and 3 bases at J, with 7 bases between the two ends. The CDR3 region is CASSSLNYEQYF. CDR3 sequence (DNA): TGTGCCAGCAGCTCACTGAACTACGAGCAGTACTTC.

The rearrangement links TRBV25-1 to TRBJ2-2; weak D call: TRBD2 (6 bases). CDR3 length: 15 amino acids. The V and J ends lost 3 bases and 5 bases respectively, with 13 bases between them. Germline loops: CDR1 MGHDK, CDR2 SYGVNS. This chain's CDR3 is CASSEAGKETGELFF. DNA of the CDR3: TGTGCCAGCAGTGAGGCGGGAAAGGAAACCGGGGAGCTGTTTTTT.

V gene TRBV7-9 combines with J gene TRBJ1-1; D not resolved. The CDR3 extends over 13 amino acids. Per germline, CDR1 SEHNR and CDR2 FQNEAQ (reference sequence). V was clipped by 0 bases and J by 4 bases, with 6 bases between them. In nucleotides, the CDR3 is TGTGCCAGCAGCTTAGCCCTTAGCACTGAAGCTTTCTTT. This translates into CASSLALSTEAFF.

This chain joins TRBV11-2 and TRBJ2-3; D might be TRBD2 (6 bases). Trimming cost V 5 bases and J 0 bases, with 15 bases left between them. Germline V gives CDR1 SGHAT, CDR2 FQNNGV. The CDR3 spans 16 residues. In DNA form, the CDR3 reads TGTGCCAGCAGCCCAGTCTCCAGCGGGAGCACAGATACGCAGTATTTT. Translating gives CASSPVSSGSTDTQYF.

The chain recombines TRBV4-2 with TRBJ2-7; 12 bases match TRBD1. The CDR3 is 16 residues long. J lost 5 bases, V lost 3 bases, and 8 bases had no gene match. Germline CDR1 reads LGHNA; CDR2 reads YNFKEQ. The CDR3 is CASSQLPGTGGHEQYF. CDR3 nucleotide sequence: TGTGCCAGCAGCCAGCTCCCCGGGACAGGGGGCCACGAGCAGTACTTC.

V usage is TRBV10-3 and J usage is TRBJ1-2; no clear D gene. CDR3 length: 12 amino acids. Germline V gives CDR1 ENHRY, CDR2 SYGVKD. Trimming pared 7 bases from V and 6 bases from J, leaving 12 bases between. CDR3 protein: CAIKEYSDGYTF. The CDR3 DNA is TGTGCCATCAAAGAGTACTCCGATGGCTACACCTTC.

The chain couples TRBV7-8 to TRBJ2-5; D possibly corresponds to TRBD1 (5 bases). Trimming took off 0 bases at V and 1 base at J, with 9 bases between the two ends. The CDR3 is 15 residues long. CDR1 is SGHVS and CDR2 is FQNEAQ in the germline V gene. The CDR3: CASSLAEGAQETQYF. The CDR3 DNA reads TGTGCCAGCAGCTTAGCGGAAGGGGCCCAAGAGACCCAGTACTTC.

V is TRBV6-6 and J is TRBJ2-7; TRBD1 is a possible D gene (7 bases). Trimming removed 9 bases at V and 2 bases at J, with 17 bases between. CDR3 size: 14 residues. Germline V gives CDR1 MNHNY, CDR2 SVGAGI (reference sequence). CDR3 coding DNA: TGTGCCAGTACTCAGGGGGGATTTGCCTACGAGCAGTACTTC. It encodes CASTQGGFAYEQYF.

The CDR3 sequence is CASSLVKGAGETQYF. For the CDR3, the DNA is TGTGCCAGCAGCTTGGTGAAGGGGGCCGGTGAGACCCAGTACTTC. V gene TRBV5-8 combines with J gene TRBJ2-5; TRBD1 matches at 7 bases. The length of the CDR3 is 15 residues. The germline CDR1 and CDR2 sequences are SGHTS and YDEGEE. The V segment lost 0 bases and the J segment 5 bases; nucleotides outside the gene matches: 7. Filled out from reference TRBV5-8 and TRBJ2-5, the complete variable domain reads EAGVTQSPTHLIKTRGQQATLRCSPISGHTSVYWYQQALGLGLQFLLWYDEGEERNRGNFPPRFSGRQFPNYSSELNVNALELEDSALYLCASSLVKGAGETQYFGPGTRLLVL.

The chain is built from TRBV11-3 and TRBJ2-7; D not resolved. Trimming removed 0 bases from V and 10 bases from J, with 16 bases in between. The CDR3 has 14 residues. The V gene's germline CDR1 is SGHNT and CDR2 YENEEA. CDR3 in amino acids: CASSLEQATRRQYF. In DNA, the CDR3 is TGTGCCAGCAGCTTAGAGCAGGCTACCAGAAGACAGTACTTC.

This chain joins TRBV15 and TRBJ2-6, with D uncertain. The V end lost 4 bases, the J end lost 2 bases, and 6 bases lay between the germline ends. This CDR3 contains 14 residues. The V gene's germline CDR1 is LNHNV and CDR2 YYDKDF (reference sequence). CDR3 in amino acids: CATSNPAGANVLTF. The DNA of the CDR3 is TGTGCCACCAGCAACCCGGCTGGGGCCAACGTCCTGACTTTC.

This clone has just one count. J is TRBJ2-3 and V is TRBV28, with 7 bases fitting TRBD1. The CDR3 totals 15 residues. J was trimmed by 4 bases and V by 2 bases; bases with no gene match: 6. Germline CDR1 and CDR2: MDHEN and SYDVKM. The CDR3 sequence is CASSLTGDGSDTQYF. CDR3 DNA: TGTGCCAGCAGTTTAACAGGGGATGGGTCAGATACGCAGTATTTT.

This clone came up once. The CDR3 DNA follows: TGTGCCAGCAGCTTGGGAGCTGAAGCTTTCTTT. Encoded protein: CASSLGAEAFF. The chain carries TRBV5-5 and TRBJ1-1; D is unclear. The germline CDR1 and CDR2 sequences are SGHKS and YYEKEE (reference sequence). Trimming cost V 0 bases and J 6 bases, with 3 bases left between them. This CDR3 is built from 11 residues.

The chain couples TRBV5-1 to TRBJ2-7, with TRBD1 identical over 10 bases. The V gene's germline CDR1 is SGHRS and CDR2 YFSETQ. This CDR3 comprises 14 residues. V lost 3 bases to trimming and J lost 6 bases; unmatched junction nucleotides: 6. CDR3 amino acids: CASSSTGTGVEQYF. The CDR3 bases are TGCGCCAGCAGCTCAACCGGGACAGGGGTCGAGCAGTACTTC. The variable domain in full, with the rest retrieved from reference TRBV5-1 and TRBJ2-7, is KAGVTQTPRYLIKTRGQQVTLSCSPISGHRSVSWYQQTPGQGLQFLFEYFSETQRNKGNFPGRFSGRQFSNSRSEMNVSTLELGDSALYLCASSSTGTGVEQYFGPGTRLTVT.